Each of the 26 T cell receptor beta chains below was sequenced from the same sample in a study of OX40 agonist ivuxolimab in advanced cancers. Generated by immunoSEQ multiplex PCR, the TCRdb table keeps only in-frame clones and is missing some. The table records 50,000 to 65,000 clones, nearly 95% of them present only once. The starting material was CD4+ or CD8+ T cells sorted from blood, obtained in a trial of the OX40 agonist ivuxolimab. The receptors come from an adult with an advanced solid tumor such as melanoma, head and neck, liver or kidney cancer.

This chain uses TRBV9 with TRBJ2-1; no firm D call. CDR1 and CDR2 (germline): SGDLS, YYNGEE. This CDR3 is 17 amino acids long. The V end was cut by 0 bases, the J end by 2 bases, with 15 bases between. The CDR3 region is CASSVGSIGITYNEQFF. The CDR3 bases are TGTGCCAGCAGCGTAGGAAGTATCGGAATAACCTACAATGAGCAGTTCTTC.

The chain couples TRBV27 to TRBJ2-3, with D unresolved. The CDR3 extends over 15 amino acids. Germline-derived CDR1 and CDR2 are MNHEY and SMNVEV (reference sequence). Trimming pared 0 bases from V and 2 bases from J, leaving 9 bases between. The CDR3 loop reads CASSLSLSNTDTQYF. The DNA for the CDR3 is TGTGCCAGCAGTTTATCCCTAAGTAACACAGATACGCAGTATTTT.

The rearrangement uses TRBV11-2 and TRBJ2-7, with D hard to call. Trimming pared 1 base from V and 2 bases from J, leaving 12 bases between. Germline CDR1 SGHAT, CDR2 FQNNGV. The CDR3 runs to 15 residues. This chain's CDR3 is CASSLGASGAYEQYF. CDR3 DNA sequence: TGTGCCAGCAGCTTAGGAGCCTCGGGCGCCTACGAGCAGTACTTC.

This sequence joins TRBV21-1 and TRBJ1-5. TRBV21-1 is designated a pseudogene. The CDR3 consists of 15 residues. The CDR3 nucleotides are TGTGCCAGCAGCAAATATGAAGGGAGCAATCAGCCCCAGCATTTT. It is translated as CASSKYEGSNQPQHF.

The chain couples TRBV27 to TRBJ2-7, with 7 bases that match TRBD1. Germline V gives CDR1 MNHEY, CDR2 SMNVEV (reference sequence). This CDR3 has 13 residues. The J segment lost 4 bases and the V segment lost 6 bases, leaving 6 bases of the junction unmatched. Here the CDR3 DNA reads TGTGCCAGCAGCCACGGGACAGATTACGAGCAGTACTTC. Translated: CASSHGTDYEQYF.

This chain uses TRBV9 with TRBJ2-1; TRBD1 matches 9 bases. This CDR3 is built from 16 residues. Germline V CDR1 and CDR2: SGDLS, YYNGEE. The V segment lost 3 bases and the J segment 2 bases; nucleotides outside the gene matches: 6. The CDR3 DNA reads TGTGCCAGCAGCGCCCGGGACAGGGACCCCTACAATGAGCAGTTCTTC. It codes for CASSARDRDPYNEQFF.

This chain's CDR3 is CASSPEGATEQFF. Here the CDR3 DNA reads TGTGCCAGCAGTCCCGAGGGGGCCACTGAGCAGTTCTTC. The chain is built from TRBV27 and TRBJ2-1; TRBD1 agrees at 7 bases. This CDR3 has 13 amino acids. Germline trimming cut 5 bases from V and 9 bases from J; bases unmatched to any gene: 7. Germline V gene lookup returns CDR1 MNHEY and CDR2 SMNVEV (reference sequence).

This chain connects TRBV15 to TRBJ2-7, with 11 positions matching TRBD1. V lost 4 bases and J lost 4; bases outside the gene matches: 6. The CDR3 is 15 amino acids. Germline V CDR1 and CDR2: LNHNV, YYDKDF (reference sequence). CDR3 nucleotides: TGTGCCACCAGCATTCAGGACAGGGGGCAATACGAGCAGTACTTC. Protein sequence: CATSIQDRGQYEQYF.

V gene TRBV4-3 combines with J gene TRBJ2-7; D is ambiguous. CDR3 length: 13 amino acids. Per the germline V gene, CDR1 is LGHNA and CDR2 is YSLEER. V was clipped by 1 base and J by 0 bases, with 4 bases between them. CDR3 sequence (DNA): TGCGCCAGCAGCCAAGCTGTCTCCTACGAGCAGTACTTC. This sequence encodes CASSQAVSYEQYF.

The gene calls are TRBV5-1 and TRBJ2-1, with 10 bases identical to TRBD2. V lost 4 bases, J lost 1 base, and 11 bases stayed unmatched. CDR3 length equals 18 residues. Germline loops: CDR1 SGHRS, CDR2 YFSETQ. CDR3: CASSLGPAGGVSYNEQFF. As DNA, the CDR3 is TGCGCCAGCAGCCTTGGGCCAGCGGGAGGGGTATCCTACAATGAGCAGTTCTTC.

The chain employs TRBV9 and TRBJ2-7; no definite D call. In germline, CDR1 is SGDLS, CDR2 YYNGEE. The V end lost 0 bases, the J end lost 3 bases, and 13 bases lay between the germline ends. The CDR3 spans 15 residues. CDR3 in amino acids: CASSVDFSGFYEQYF. In DNA, the CDR3 is TGTGCCAGCAGCGTAGATTTTTCAGGTTTCTACGAGCAGTACTTC.

The V call is TRBV19, the J call TRBJ1-1; no clear D. V lost 1 base, J lost 8 bases, and 8 bases lay in between. Per the germline V gene, CDR1 is LNHDA and CDR2 is SQIVND (reference sequence). This CDR3 contains 12 residues. The CDR3 sequence: CASSIGRREAFF. In DNA form, the CDR3 reads TGTGCCAGTAGTATAGGCAGGCGGGAAGCTTTCTTT.

The rearrangement uses TRBV28 and TRBJ2-1; 13 bases map to TRBD2. With 1 base clipped from V and 7 bases from J, the junction kept 4 bases outside the gene matches. CDR3 length: 16 residues. Per the germline V gene, CDR1 is MDHEN and CDR2 is SYDVKM. This chain's CDR3 is CASSLLGTSGTNEQFF. The DNA of the CDR3 is TGTGCCAGCAGTTTATTAGGGACTAGCGGGACTAATGAGCAGTTCTTC.

The chain employs TRBV4-1 and TRBJ1-1; perhaps TRBD1 as D (5 bases). Trimming took off 0 bases at V and 3 bases at J, with 11 bases between the two ends. There are 15 residues in the CDR3. Germline V lookup: CDR1 MGHRA, CDR2 YSYEKL. In nucleotides, the CDR3 is TGCGCCAGCAGCCAAGATCTTCGGGGGTACACTGAAGCTTTCTTT. Translated, it gives CASSQDLRGYTEAFF.

This chain joins TRBV29-1 and TRBJ1-1; 7 bases agree with TRBD1. CDR3 size: 12 residues. V shed 7 bases, J shed 6 bases, and the junction held 8 bases outside the gene matches. Germline loops: CDR1 SQVTM, CDR2 ANQGSEA. The CDR3 nucleotides are TGCAGCGCTAAGACAGGGTTCGCTGAAGCTTTCTTT. Its protein is CSAKTGFAEAFF.

The chain couples TRBV4-1 to TRBJ2-3, with 9 bases matching TRBD2. The CDR3 extends over 15 amino acids. Germline CDR1 reads MGHRA; CDR2 reads YSYEKL. V shed 1 base, J shed 9 bases, and the junction held 8 bases outside the gene matches. CDR3 bases: TGCGCCAGCAGCCAAGTCCGGACTAGCGAGCCGACGCAGTATTTT. Residues: CASSQVRTSEPTQYF.

V and J are TRBV10-2 and TRBJ2-1; possibly TRBD1 or TRBD2 for D (5 bases each). The V gene lost 0 bases and the J gene lost 5 bases, with 11 bases spanning the gap. CDR1 and CDR2 from the germline V gene are WSHSY and SAAADI. This CDR3 is 15 amino acids long. CDR3 nucleotides: TGCGCCAGCAGTGAGTCGGTTGGGGGAGACAATGAGCAGTTCTTC. Amino acids: CASSESVGGDNEQFF.

This chain uses TRBV5-1 with TRBJ2-3; 9 bases fit TRBD2. The junction had 15 bases not matched to a gene; V was cut back by 6 bases and J by 4 bases. Germline CDR1 reads SGHRS; CDR2 reads YFSETQ. This CDR3 is built from 17 residues. CDR3 in amino acids: CASNLDSLAGVADTQYF. As DNA, the CDR3 is TGCGCCAGCAACCTGGACAGCTTAGCGGGAGTGGCAGATACGCAGTATTTT.

The chain carries TRBV6-5 and TRBJ1-2; tentatively, D is TRBD1 (6 bases). V lost 5 bases, J lost 2 bases, and 12 bases lay in between. The CDR3 runs to 14 residues. Per germline, CDR1 MNHEY and CDR2 SVGAGI. The CDR3 bases are TGTGCCAGCAGTCAAAGCACAGGGAACTATGGCTACACCTTC. This gives the protein CASSQSTGNYGYTF.

This rearrangement joins TRBV7-8 to TRBJ2-7, with 10 bases fitting TRBD2. Germline-derived CDR1 and CDR2 are SGHVS and FQNEAQ. The CDR3 totals 16 residues. V shed 1 base and J 0 bases; nucleotides not matched to a gene: 3. The CDR3 is CASSLVPSGSSYEQYF. CDR3 nucleotide sequence: TGTGCCAGCAGCTTAGTCCCTAGCGGGAGCTCCTACGAGCAGTACTTC.

The chain couples TRBV9 to TRBJ2-7, with 8 bases fitting TRBD2. This CDR3 region has 14 residues. J lost 5 bases, V lost 4 bases, and 8 bases had no gene match. Germline V gene lookup returns CDR1 SGDLS and CDR2 YYNGEE. Here the CDR3 reads CASSQEAGVHEQYF. The CDR3 nucleotides are TGTGCCAGCAGCCAAGAAGCGGGAGTCCACGAGCAGTACTTC.

The chain joins TRBV6-1 to TRBJ1-1, with D hard to call. The germline gives CDR1 MNHNS, CDR2 SASEGT. The ends were cut back, 4 bases at V and 5 bases at J, with 20 bases in the middle. This CDR3 region has 16 residues. CDR3 nucleotides: TGTGCCAGCAGTGTAGCAGGTCGGAAGATCTCGACTGAAGCTTTCTTT. Its protein is CASSVAGRKISTEAFF.

The gene calls are TRBV4-1 and TRBJ2-3; D is unresolved. The V gene lost 0 bases and the J gene lost 4 bases, with 14 bases spanning the gap. CDR1 is MGHRA, CDR2 YSYEKL, per germline. The CDR3 is made up of 16 amino acids. The CDR3 is CASSQEHGRGSDTQYF. The CDR3 DNA reads TGCGCCAGCAGCCAAGAGCATGGTAGAGGATCAGATACGCAGTATTTT.

The chain is built from TRBV9 and TRBJ1-4, with D unclear. CDR1 and CDR2 from the germline V gene are SGDLS and YYNGEE. Trimming stripped 0 bases from V and 6 bases from J, with 12 bases between. The CDR3 sequence is 15 residues long. The CDR3 DNA reads as TGTGCCAGCAGCGTAGCCGGGGAGGGTGATGAAAAACTGTTTTTT. This encodes CASSVAGEGDEKLFF. The full variable domain, its missing parts supplied by reference TRBV9 and TRBJ1-4, is DSGVTQTPKHLITATGQRVTLRCSPRSGDLSVYWYQQSLDQGLQFLIQYYNGEERAKGNILERFSAQQFPDLHSELNLSSLELGDSALYFCASSVAGEGDEKLFFGSGTQLSVL.

This chain joins TRBV2 and TRBJ2-7; no firm D call. CDR3 length: 16 amino acids. Trimming shortened V by 3 bases and J by 3 bases, and 18 bases separated the two germline ends. CDR1 and CDR2 (germline): SNHLY, FYNNEI. CDR3 bases: TGTGCCAGCAGTGACCCCAGCGAGATATTCTACTACGAGCAGTACTTC. Its translation is CASSDPSEIFYYEQYF.

The chain combines TRBV14 with TRBJ2-7; D may correspond to TRBD1 or TRBD2 (6 bases each). Germline lookup yields CDR1 SGHDN and CDR2 FVKESK. Between the trimmed V and J ends, which lost 1 base and 5 bases, there was a span of 18 bases. The CDR3 has 16 residues. This chain's CDR3 is CASSQGSWGARNEQYF. The CDR3 bases are TGTGCCAGCAGCCAAGGATCTTGGGGGGCGCGGAACGAGCAGTACTTC.